What follows describes a single T cell receptor beta chain. Method: immunoSEQ multiplex PCR; TCRdb's copy keeps in-frame clones and lacks some. Of 240,000 or so clones in the sample, 85% to 90% were seen once. These data are taken from a study of blood T cell repertoires in COVID-19. The ends lost 3 bases at V and 2 bases at J; junction bases unmatched: 5. The CDR3 totals 16 residues. Germline CDR1 reads SGHTA; CDR2 reads FQGNSA. Sequenced material: PBMCs or T cells enriched from blood (not recorded which). The clonotype was recovered from a man aged 35 to 55 who had recovered from COVID-19. The chain combines TRBV7-2 with TRBJ2-3, with 10 nucleotides matching TRBD2. CDR3 protein: CASSFSGRRATDTQYF. In DNA form, the CDR3 reads TGTGCCAGCAGCTTTAGCGGGAGGAGGGCCACAGATACGCAGTATTTT.